Below are 5 T cell receptor beta chains sequenced from a single sample in a study of blood T cell repertoires in COVID-19. Clones were read by immunoSEQ multiplex PCR, and TCRdb kept only the in-frame ones, dropping some. The repertoire holds 120,000 or so clones, around 90% seen once, with more than 4% in the top ten. The sequenced sample consisted of peripheral blood. All receptors come from a human donor in a cohort sampled during active COVID-19.

The chain is built from TRBV5-6 and TRBJ2-1; TRBD2 matches 7 bases. Germline V gene lookup returns CDR1 SGHDT and CDR2 YYEEEE. Losses at the gene ends were 0 bases for V and 4 bases for J; bases not matched to a gene: 7. The CDR3 contains 16 residues. The CDR3 sequence is CASSLDRGERYNEQFF. The CDR3 nucleotides read TGTGCCAGCAGCTTGGATCGGGGGGAACGATACAATGAGCAGTTCTTC.

V and J are TRBV28 and TRBJ2-7, with 7 bases fitting TRBD2. Germline assignment: CDR1 MDHEN and CDR2 SYDVKM. This CDR3 comprises 12 residues. The V gene end was trimmed by 6 bases and the J gene end by 5 bases; junction bases not matched to a gene: 4. CDR3 coding DNA: TGTGCCAGCAGGCTGGGGGGGGACGAGCAGTACTTC. This codes for CASRLGGDEQYF.

This chain uses TRBV9 with TRBJ2-2, with 7 positions matching TRBD1. This CDR3 comprises 15 residues. V shed 2 bases and J 4 bases; nucleotides not matched to a gene: 5. The germline V gene has CDR1 SGDLS and CDR2 YYNGEE. CDR3 in DNA: TGTGCCAGCAGCGTCAGGGGGACGGCCACCGGGGAGCTGTTTTTT. This sequence encodes CASSVRGTATGELFF.

This clone was seen more than once but under ten times. The chain carries TRBV10-1 and TRBJ1-1; D is perhaps TRBD1 (5 bases). The CDR3 contains 13 residues. V was pared by 10 bases and J by 1 base, with 13 bases between. CDR1 and CDR2 from the germline V gene are WNHNN and SYGVQD (reference sequence). The CDR3 sequence: CATSTDPNTEAFF. The CDR3 DNA reads as TGCGCCACCTCGACAGACCCGAACACTGAAGCTTTCTTT.

This clone turned up a few times. J is TRBJ1-3 and V is TRBV4-3; 8 bases agree with TRBD1. The CDR3 runs 15 residues. The germline CDR1 and CDR2 sequences are LGHNA and YSLEER. V lost 5 bases to trimming and J lost 2 bases; unmatched junction nucleotides: 5. CDR3 DNA: TGCGCCAGCAGCGCGACAGGGGATCCTGGAAACACCATATATTTT. Translating gives CASSATGDPGNTIYF.